The present T cell receptor beta chain was sequenced within a study of T cells after posttransplantation cyclophosphamide. Study results and caveats: Donor-recipient repertoire similarity was low at 1-2 months, rising over year one. Recipient CMV seropositivity and CMV reactivation strongly tracked TRB clonality.

The V gene lost 3 bases and the J gene lost 4 bases, with 16 bases spanning the gap. This CDR3 is 16 amino acids long. From germline, CDR1 is SGHTA and CDR2 FQGNSA. Controls had myeloablative marrow grafts with methotrexate and calcineurin inhibitor, sampled at 1 year. Notes on this clone: Its cognate antigen is unknown.

Method: immunoSEQ multiplex PCR; TCRdb's copy keeps in-frame clones and lacks some. Among 15,000 to 20,000 clones, 87% were seen once, and the ten largest hold around 3.8%. The sequence was obtained from a male patient aged 45-59 years who received an allogeneic stem cell transplant from an unrelated donor, was CMV-positive, and had chronic GVHD only. Some of these T cells may belong to the graft donor. V is TRBV7-2 and J is TRBJ1-5, with unresolved D. The starting material was PBMCs, obtained after an allogeneic stem cell transplant with a calcineurin inhibitor and methotrexate. DNA for the CDR3: TGTGCCAGCAGCTTGTTAATCCCGTCCCAGAATCAGCCCCAGCATTTT. As protein: CASSLLIPSQNQPQHF.